The present T cell receptor (beta chain) was sequenced within a study of T cell changes during pregnancy in multiple sclerosis. The data were produced by immunoSEQ multiplex PCR, yet TCRdb's version contains in-frame clones alone and is incomplete. The sample has about 51,000 clones, 93% seen once. The CDR3 runs to 12 residues. Trimming took 8 bases from V and 8 from J, leaving 12 bases between them. Germline lookup yields CDR1 SNHLY and CDR2 FYNNEI. The chain couples TRBV2 to TRBJ1-4; D is unclear. The origin of this receptor is a female donor with multiple sclerosis, enrolled in a pregnancy study. Sequences were derived from peripheral blood, sampled in the second trimester of pregnancy. CDR3 nucleotide sequence: TGTGCCAGCGGCATCGGCGGGGAAAAACTGTTTTTT. Protein: CASGIGGEKLFF.